Sequencing of this TCR beta chain was carried out in a study of vaccination and CD4 T cells after COVID-19. Study findings and constraints: Investigators enrolled relatively few convalescent patients and included no early post-infection timepoints. Detection of a median roughly 84% of reactive clones in convalescent patients was confined to the period after vaccination.

Treatment in this sample: roughly 10-day PBMC culture with coronavirus spike peptide pools or control peptides (ViraFEST assay). V was cut by 5 bases and J by 0 bases, with 11 bases left in between. Germline CDR1 reads LNHNV; CDR2 reads YYDKDF (reference sequence). This CDR3 has 14 residues. As for this clonotype: Antigen specificity is unknown.

Once obtained from cultured CD4+ T cells, the DNA was sequenced using the Oncomine TCR Beta short-read assay. TCRdb re-derived calls from the PCR reads in MiXCR, one entry per CDR3 protein. Of 5,000 to 6,500 distinct CDR3 sequences listed, 34% were seen once; the top ten hold approximately 35%. The material was CD4+ T cells from blood, cultured in vitro, obtained after SARS-CoV-2 vaccination. The chain combines TRBV15 with TRBJ2-7; TRBD1 is a possible D gene (7 bases). The TCR sequence derives from a human donor who had recovered from COVID-19. The CDR3: CATSPGGSSYEQYF. The CDR3 nucleotides are TGTGCCACCAGCCCAGGGGGGAGCTCCTACGAGCAGTACTTC.